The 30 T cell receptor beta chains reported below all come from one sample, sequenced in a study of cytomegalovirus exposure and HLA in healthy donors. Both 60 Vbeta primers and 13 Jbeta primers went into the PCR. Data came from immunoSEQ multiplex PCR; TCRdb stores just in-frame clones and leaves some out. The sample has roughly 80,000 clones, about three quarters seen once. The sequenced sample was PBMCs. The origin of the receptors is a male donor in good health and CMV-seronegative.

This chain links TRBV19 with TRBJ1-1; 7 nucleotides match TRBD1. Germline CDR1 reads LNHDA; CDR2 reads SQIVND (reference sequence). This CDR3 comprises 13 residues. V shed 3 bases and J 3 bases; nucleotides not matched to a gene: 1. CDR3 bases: TGTGCCAGTAGTATGACAGGGTACACTGAAGCTTTCTTT. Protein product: CASSMTGYTEAFF.

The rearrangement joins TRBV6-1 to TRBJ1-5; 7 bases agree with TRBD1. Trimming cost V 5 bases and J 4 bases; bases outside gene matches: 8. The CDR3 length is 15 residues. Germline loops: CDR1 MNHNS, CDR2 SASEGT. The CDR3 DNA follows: TGTGCCAGCAGTTTAATGGGACAGCTAAATCAGCCCCAGCATTTT. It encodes CASSLMGQLNQPQHF.

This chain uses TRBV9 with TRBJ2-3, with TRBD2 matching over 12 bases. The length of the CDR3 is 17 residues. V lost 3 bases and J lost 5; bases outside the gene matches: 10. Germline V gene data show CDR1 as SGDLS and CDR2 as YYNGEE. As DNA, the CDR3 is TGTGCCAGCAGCGGGACGAGGACTAGCGGGGTAGGAGATACGCAGTATTTT. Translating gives CASSGTRTSGVGDTQYF.

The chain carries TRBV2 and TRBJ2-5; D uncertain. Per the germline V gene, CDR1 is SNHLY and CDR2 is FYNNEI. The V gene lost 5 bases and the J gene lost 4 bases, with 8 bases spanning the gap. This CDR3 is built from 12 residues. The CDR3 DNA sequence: TGTGCCAGCAGTCTGTCCGGAGAGACCCAGTACTTC. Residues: CASSLSGETQYF. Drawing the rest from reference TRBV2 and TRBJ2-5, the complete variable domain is EPEVTQTPSHQVTQMGQEVILRCVPISNHLYFYWYRQILGQKVEFLVSFYNNEISEKSEIFDDQFSVERPDGSNFTLKIRSTKLEDSAMYFCASSLSGETQYFGPGTRLLVL.

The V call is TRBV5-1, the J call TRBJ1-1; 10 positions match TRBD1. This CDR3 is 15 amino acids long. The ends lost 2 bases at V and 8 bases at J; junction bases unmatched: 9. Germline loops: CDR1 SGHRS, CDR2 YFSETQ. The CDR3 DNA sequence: TGCGCCAGCAGCTTAGAACCGGGACAGGGGCCCGAAGCTTTCTTT. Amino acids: CASSLEPGQGPEAFF. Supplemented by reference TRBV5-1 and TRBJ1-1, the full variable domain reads KAGVTQTPRYLIKTRGQQVTLSCSPISGHRSVSWYQQTPGQGLQFLFEYFSETQRNKGNFPGRFSGRQFSNSRSEMNVSTLELGDSALYLCASSLEPGQGPEAFFGQGTRLTVV.

CDR3: CASKSAGNTGELFF. Here the CDR3 DNA reads TGTGCCAGCAAGTCGGCGGGGAACACCGGGGAGCTGTTTTTT. The gene calls are TRBV27 and TRBJ2-2; a possible D gene is TRBD2 (5 bases). Trimming took 7 bases from V and 1 from J, leaving 10 bases between them. Germline CDR1 reads MNHEY; CDR2 reads SMNVEV (reference sequence). This CDR3 has 14 residues.

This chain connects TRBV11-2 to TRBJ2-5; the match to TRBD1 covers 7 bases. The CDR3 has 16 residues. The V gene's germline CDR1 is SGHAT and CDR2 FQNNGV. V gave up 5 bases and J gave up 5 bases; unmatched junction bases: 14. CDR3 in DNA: TGTGCCAGCAGCCTAGGACAGGACTCTCCCGGGGAGACCCAGTACTTC. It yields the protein CASSLGQDSPGETQYF.

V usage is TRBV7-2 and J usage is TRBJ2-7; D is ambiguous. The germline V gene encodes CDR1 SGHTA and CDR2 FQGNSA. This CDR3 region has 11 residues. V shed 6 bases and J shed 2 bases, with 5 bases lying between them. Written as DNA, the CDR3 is TGTGCCAGCAGTTCCGCCTACGAGCAGTACTTC. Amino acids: CASSSAYEQYF.

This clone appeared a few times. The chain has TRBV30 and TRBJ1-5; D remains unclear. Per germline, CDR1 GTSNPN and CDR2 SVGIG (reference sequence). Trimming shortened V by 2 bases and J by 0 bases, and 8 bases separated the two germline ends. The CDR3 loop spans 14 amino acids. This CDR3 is CAWSTINSNQPQHF. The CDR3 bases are TGTGCCTGGAGTACTATAAATAGCAATCAGCCCCAGCATTTT.

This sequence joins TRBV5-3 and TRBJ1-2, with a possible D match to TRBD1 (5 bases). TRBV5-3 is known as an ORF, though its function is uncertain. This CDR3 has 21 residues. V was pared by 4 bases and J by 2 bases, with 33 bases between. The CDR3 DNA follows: TGTGCCAGAAGCCCGCCTAACGACGGAAACGGGGGTTCGATAGGGAACTATGGCTACACCTTC. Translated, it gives CARSPPNDGNGGSIGNYGYTF.

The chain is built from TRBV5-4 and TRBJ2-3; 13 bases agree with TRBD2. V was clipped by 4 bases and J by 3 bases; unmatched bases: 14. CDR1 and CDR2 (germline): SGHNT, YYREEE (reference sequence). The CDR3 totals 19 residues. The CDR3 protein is CASSKSTSGGASTTDTQYF. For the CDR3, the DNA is TGTGCCAGCAGCAAGTCTACTAGCGGGGGGGCCTCTACTACAGATACGCAGTATTTT.

DNA for the CDR3: TGTGCCAGCAGCACCCAAGCGGCGGAGTCAACGTACAATGAGCAGTTCTTC. This sequence encodes CASSTQAAESTYNEQFF. The rearrangement links TRBV7-9 to TRBJ2-1, with a weak D call TRBD2 (5 bases). The CDR3 extends over 17 amino acids. The germline V gene has CDR1 SEHNR and CDR2 FQNEAQ (reference sequence). V lost 5 bases and J lost 4, with 21 bases in between.

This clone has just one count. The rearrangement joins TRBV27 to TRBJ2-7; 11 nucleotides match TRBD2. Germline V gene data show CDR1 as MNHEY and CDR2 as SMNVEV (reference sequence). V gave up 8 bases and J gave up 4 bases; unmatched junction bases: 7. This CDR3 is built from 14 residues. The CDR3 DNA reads TGTGCCAGCGGAATGGGACTAGCGGCGTACGAGCAGTACTTC. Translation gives CASGMGLAAYEQYF.

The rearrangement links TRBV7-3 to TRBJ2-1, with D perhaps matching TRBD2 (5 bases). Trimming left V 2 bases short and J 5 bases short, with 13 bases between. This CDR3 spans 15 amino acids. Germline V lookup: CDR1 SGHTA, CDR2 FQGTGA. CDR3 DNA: TGTGCCAGCAGCTTACACAGCGGTCTAAACAATGAGCAGTTCTTC. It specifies CASSLHSGLNNEQFF.

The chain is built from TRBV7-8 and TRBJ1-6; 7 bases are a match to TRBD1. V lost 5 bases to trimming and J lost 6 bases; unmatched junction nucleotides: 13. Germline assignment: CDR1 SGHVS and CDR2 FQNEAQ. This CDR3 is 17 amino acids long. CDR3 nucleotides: TGTGCCAGCAGCCCAACAGGGGCTGGTTGGGGTAATTCACCCCTCCACTTT. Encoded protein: CASSPTGAGWGNSPLHF.

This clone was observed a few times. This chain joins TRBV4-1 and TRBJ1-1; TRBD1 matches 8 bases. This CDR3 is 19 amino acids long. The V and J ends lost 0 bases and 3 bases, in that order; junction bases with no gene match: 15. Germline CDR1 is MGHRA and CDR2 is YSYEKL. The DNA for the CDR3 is TGCGCCAGCAGCCAAGAAAGGAGGACAGGGAGACGAAAGGACACTGAAGCTTTCTTT. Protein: CASSQERRTGRRKDTEAFF.

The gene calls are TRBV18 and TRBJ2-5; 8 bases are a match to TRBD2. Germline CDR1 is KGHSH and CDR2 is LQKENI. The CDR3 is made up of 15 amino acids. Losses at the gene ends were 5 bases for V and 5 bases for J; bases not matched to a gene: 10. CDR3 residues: CASSFRAGVVETQYF. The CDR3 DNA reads TGTGCCAGCTCATTTCGAGCGGGAGTGGTGGAGACCCAGTACTTC. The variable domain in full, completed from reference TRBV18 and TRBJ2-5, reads NAGVMQNPRHLVRRRGQEARLRCSPMKGHSHVYWYRQLPEEGLKFMVYLQKENIIDESGMPKERFSAEFPKEGPSILRIQQVVRGDSAAYFCASSFRAGVVETQYFGPGTRLLVL.

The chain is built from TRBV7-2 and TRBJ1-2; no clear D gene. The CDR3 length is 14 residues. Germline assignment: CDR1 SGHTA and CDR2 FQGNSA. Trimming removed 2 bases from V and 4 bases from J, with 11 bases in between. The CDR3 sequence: CASSLYGIIYGYTF. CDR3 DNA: TGTGCCAGCAGCTTATATGGCATTATCTATGGCTACACCTTC.

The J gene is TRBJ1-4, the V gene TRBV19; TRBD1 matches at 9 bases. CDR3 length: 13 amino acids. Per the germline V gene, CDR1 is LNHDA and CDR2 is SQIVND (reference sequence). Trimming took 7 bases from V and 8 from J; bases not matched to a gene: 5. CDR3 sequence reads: CASIGQGKEKLFF. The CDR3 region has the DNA TGTGCCAGTATAGGACAGGGGAAAGAAAAACTGTTTTTT.

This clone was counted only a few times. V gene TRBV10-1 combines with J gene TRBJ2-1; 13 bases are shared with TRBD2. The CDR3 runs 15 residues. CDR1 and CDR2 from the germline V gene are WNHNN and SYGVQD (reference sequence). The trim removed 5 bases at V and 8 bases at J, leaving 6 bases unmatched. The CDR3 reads CASSRTSGSRDEQFF. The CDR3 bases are TGCGCCAGCAGTCGGACTAGCGGGAGTAGGGATGAGCAGTTCTTC.

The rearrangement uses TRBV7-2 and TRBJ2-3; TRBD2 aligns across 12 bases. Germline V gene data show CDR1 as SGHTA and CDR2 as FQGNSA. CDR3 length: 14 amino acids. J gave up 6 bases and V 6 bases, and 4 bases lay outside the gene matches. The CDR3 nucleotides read TGTGCCAGCAGACCGGGACTAGCGGGCGATACGCAGTATTTT. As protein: CASRPGLAGDTQYF.

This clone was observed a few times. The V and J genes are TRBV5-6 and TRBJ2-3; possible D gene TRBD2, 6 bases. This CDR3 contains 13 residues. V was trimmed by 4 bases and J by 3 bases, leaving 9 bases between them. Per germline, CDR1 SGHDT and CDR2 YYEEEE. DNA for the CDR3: TGTGCCAGCAGCGCCGGGAGTACAGATACGCAGTATTTT. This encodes CASSAGSTDTQYF.

The CDR3: CASSLRWGRHTEAFF. The CDR3 DNA reads TGTGCCAGCAGTTTAAGATGGGGGCGGCACACTGAAGCTTTCTTT. The chain recombines TRBV27 with TRBJ1-1, with D maybe TRBD1 (6 bases). The V gene lost 2 bases and the J gene lost 3 bases, with 13 bases spanning the gap. The CDR3 has 15 amino acids. Germline V gene lookup returns CDR1 MNHEY and CDR2 SMNVEV (reference sequence).

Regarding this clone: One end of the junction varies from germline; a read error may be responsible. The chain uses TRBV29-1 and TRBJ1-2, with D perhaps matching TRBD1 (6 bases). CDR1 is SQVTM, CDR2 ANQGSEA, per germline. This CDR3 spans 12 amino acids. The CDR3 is CSVGTVNYGYPF. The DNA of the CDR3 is TGCAGCGTTGGGACAGTAAACTATGGCTACCCCTTC.

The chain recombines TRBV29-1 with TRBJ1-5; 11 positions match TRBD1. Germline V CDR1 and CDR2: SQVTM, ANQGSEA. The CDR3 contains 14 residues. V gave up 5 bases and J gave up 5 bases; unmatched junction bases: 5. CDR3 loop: CSVTGQGADQPQHF. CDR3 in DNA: TGCAGCGTTACAGGACAGGGGGCTGATCAGCCCCAGCATTTT.

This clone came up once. For the CDR3, the DNA is TGTGCCAGTAGTAGACGGACTAGCGGGTACCTCTACGAGCAGTACTTC. Translation: CASSRRTSGYLYEQYF. This rearrangement joins TRBV19 to TRBJ2-7, with TRBD2 identical over 11 bases. CDR1 is LNHDA and CDR2 is SQIVND in the germline V gene (reference sequence). V gave up 4 bases and J gave up 3 bases; unmatched junction bases: 8. CDR3 length equals 16 residues.

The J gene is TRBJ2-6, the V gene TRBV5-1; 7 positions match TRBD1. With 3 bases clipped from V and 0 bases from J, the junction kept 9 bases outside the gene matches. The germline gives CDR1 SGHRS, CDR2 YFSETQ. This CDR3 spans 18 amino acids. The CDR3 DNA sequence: TGCGCCAGCAGCTCGAGACTGACAGGGAGCTCTGGGGCCAACGTCCTGACTTTC. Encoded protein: CASSSRLTGSSGANVLTF.

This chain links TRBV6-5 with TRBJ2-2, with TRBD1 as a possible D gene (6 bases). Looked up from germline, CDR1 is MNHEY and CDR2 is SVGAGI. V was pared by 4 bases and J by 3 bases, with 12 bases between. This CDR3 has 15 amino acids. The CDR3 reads CASSSTGPDTGELFF. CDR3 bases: TGTGCCAGCAGTTCTACAGGGCCTGACACCGGGGAGCTGTTTTTT.

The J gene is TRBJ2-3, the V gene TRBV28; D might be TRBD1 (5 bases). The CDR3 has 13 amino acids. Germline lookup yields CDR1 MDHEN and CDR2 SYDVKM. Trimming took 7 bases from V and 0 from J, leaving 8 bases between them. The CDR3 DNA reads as TGTGCCAGCAACAGGCCCAGCACAGATACGCAGTATTTT. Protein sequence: CASNRPSTDTQYF.

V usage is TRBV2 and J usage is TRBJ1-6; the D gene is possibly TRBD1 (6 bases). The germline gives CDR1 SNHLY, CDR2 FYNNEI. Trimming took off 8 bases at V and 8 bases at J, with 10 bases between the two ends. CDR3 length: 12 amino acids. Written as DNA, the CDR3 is TGTGCCAGCCAGGGGAGTGATTCACCCCTCCACTTT. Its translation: CASQGSDSPLHF.